This TCR beta chain was captured in a study of CD8 T cells in Susac syndrome. The RNA, about 0.5 to 1 ug, was put through reverse transcription using random hexamers. One entry per CDR3 protein, called by TCRdb with MiXCR from the immunoSEQ multiplex PCR reads. The data show roughly 150,000 distinct CDR3 sequences, about 90% seen once. CD8+ and CD4+ T cells were negatively isolated; TEMRA cells were FACS-enriched. Between the trimmed V and J ends, which lost 11 bases and 0 bases, there was a span of 13 bases. CDR1 is MDHEN, CDR2 SYDVKM, per germline. The CDR3 runs 13 residues. The source material was CD4+ T cells from PBMCs. The receptor's source is a human donor in good health. The genes are TRBV28 and TRBJ1-2; D is ambiguous. The CDR3 reads CAVRRAPNYGYTF. The DNA for the CDR3 is TGTGCCGTACGGAGGGCCCCTAACTATGGCTACACCTTC.